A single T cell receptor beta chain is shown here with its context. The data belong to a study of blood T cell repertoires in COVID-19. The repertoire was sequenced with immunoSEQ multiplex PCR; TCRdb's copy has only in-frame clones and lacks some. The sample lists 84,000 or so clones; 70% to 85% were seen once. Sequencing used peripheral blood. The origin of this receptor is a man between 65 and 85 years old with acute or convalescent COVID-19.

This CDR3 is CASTLLAGGLNEQFF. Written as DNA, the CDR3 is TGTGCCAGCACCCTACTAGCGGGGGGGTTGAATGAGCAGTTCTTC. This chain connects TRBV27 to TRBJ2-1; the match to TRBD2 covers 13 bases. The CDR3 is made up of 15 amino acids. Germline CDR1 and CDR2: MNHEY and SMNVEV (reference sequence). With V trimmed by 7 bases and J by 7 bases, 7 bases remained unmatched.